Sequencing of this T cell receptor beta chain was carried out in a study of blood T cell repertoires in COVID-19. V was cut by 5 bases and J by 2 bases, with 10 bases left in between. Germline V gene data show CDR1 as SEHNR and CDR2 as FQNEAQ (reference sequence). This CDR3 spans 14 amino acids. Per the original methods: By means of reference gene primer amplification, nucleated cell counts were estimated. Profiling relied on immunoSEQ multiplex PCR, and the TCRdb table lists in-frame clones only, not all of them. V and J calls and clone size are those listed in that table; D and trimming were worked out from the DNA. The sample has a few hundred thousand clones, 90% seen once. Donors were grouped by their self-reported clinical history.

The material sequenced was PBMCs or T cells enriched from blood (not recorded which). The V and J genes are TRBV7-9 and TRBJ1-3, with D uncertain. This sequence was found in a woman younger than 30 with acute COVID-19. The CDR3 is CASSRVITGNTIYF. DNA of the CDR3: TGTGCCAGCAGCCGAGTAATTACTGGAAACACCATATATTTT.